Reported below is one T cell receptor beta chain. Using immunoSEQ multiplex PCR, the repertoire was profiled, and TCRdb retains in-frame clones only, with some absent. The data contain 250,000 to 350,000 clones, 70% to 90% of them seen just once; the ten biggest clones take up roughly 4%. The record originates from a study of blood T cell repertoires in COVID-19. Study overall: COVID-19 samples collected from the United States, Italy and Spain covered acute and convalescent phases. T cells, B-cell-depleted T cells, or PBMCs supplied cDNA or gDNA.

This CDR3 contains 11 residues. The germline V and J ends were trimmed by 3 bases and 5 bases, with 2 bases remaining between them. Germline V gene data show CDR1 as KGHSH and CDR2 as LQKENI. Participants were aged about 18 to 90 years, lived in 20 to 30 US areas, and enrolled virtually. Each recovered donor of Cohort 3 presented with two negative PCRs, clearance, or symptom resolution. The receptor was isolated from a woman aged 30 to 39 who had recovered from COVID-19. The chain is built from TRBV18 and TRBJ2-1; D is ambiguous. The sequenced sample was PBMCs or T cells enriched from blood (not recorded which). The CDR3 sequence: CASSPNNEQFF. Written as DNA, the CDR3 is TGTGCCAGCTCACCCAACAATGAGCAGTTCTTC.